Listed below are T cell receptor beta chains from one sample, sequenced in a study of early T cells in non-severe SARS-CoV-2 infection. Using its own MiXCR run on the 5' RACE reads, TCRdb lists one record per CDR3 protein. The table has about 64,000 distinct CDR3 sequences, roughly 18% seen once. Sample: whole blood, taken at baseline. These receptors were obtained from an adult who was a healthcare worker with PCR-confirmed SARS-CoV-2 infection or an uninfected control (not recorded which). Each CDR3 is given with its conserved first and last residue. D genes are given only for firm matches. Only some rows state a clone size, as once, few, many or a class for expanded clones.

V	J	size	D	DNA	CDR3
TRBV6-2/TRBV6-3	TRBJ1-1	many	NA	TGTGCCAGCAGTTACTTTAACACTGAAGCTTTCTTT	CASSYFNTEAFF
TRBV19	TRBJ1-2	NA	NA	TGTGCCAGTAGTATTCGTAATAACTATGGCTACACCTTC	CASSIRNNYGYTF
TRBV6-1	TRBJ1-5	NA	TRBD1	TGTGCCAGCAGTGAAACGGCGACAGGGATTCAGCCCCAGCATTTT	CASSETATGIQPQHF
TRBV4-1	TRBJ2-3	NA	NA	TGCGCCAGCAGCCAAGATCTGGGCAGCACAGATACGCAGTATTTT	CASSQDLGSTDTQYF
TRBV21-1	TRBJ1-4	many	NA	TGTGCCAGCAGCAAAAGCGTCCGGGGGACGGCCCCGCGGAAACTGTTTTTT	CASSKSVRGTAPRKLFF
TRBV5-1	TRBJ2-2	NA	NA	TGCGCCAGCAGCTTGAATGCGAACACCGGGGAGCTGTTTTTT	CASSLNANTGELFF
TRBV11-2	TRBJ2-2	few	NA	TGTGCCAGCAGCTTCGGCTCCGGGGAGCTGTTTTTT	CASSFGSGELFF
TRBV5-3	TRBJ2-3	few	NA	TGTGCCAGAAGCTTGGTTACCCGCGGAGACACAGATACGCAGTATTTT	CARSLVTRGDTDTQYF
TRBV9	TRBJ1-2	many	NA	TGTGCCAGCAGCGGACAGCAGGGATATGGCTACACCTTC	CASSGQQGYGYTF
TRBV20-1	TRBJ1-2	NA	TRBD1	TGCAGTGCTAGATTTCAGACAGGGCATGGCTACACCTTC	CSARFQTGHGYTF
TRBV2	TRBJ1-2	many	TRBD1	TGTGCCAGCTCGGGACAGATCTATGGCTACACCTTC	CASSGQIYGYTF
TRBV3-1	TRBJ2-7	few	NA	TGTGCCAGCAGCCAAGCCGCCGGAGTAGTCCGCCCGAGCTCCTACGAGCAGTACTTC	CASSQAAGVVRPSSYEQYF
TRBV5-1	TRBJ2-7	few	TRBD1	TGCGCCAGCAGCACCGGGACAGGGGTCGAGCAGTACTTC	CASSTGTGVEQYF
TRBV6-2/TRBV6-3	TRBJ2-7	many	NA	TGTGCCAGCAGTTACTCCACACTAGGGGCCTACGAGCAGTACTTC	CASSYSTLGAYEQYF
TRBV12-5	TRBJ2-3	NA	TRBD1	TGTGCTAGTGGTTTCCGGGACAGCAACACAGATACGCAGTATTTT	CASGFRDSNTDTQYF
TRBV5-1	TRBJ1-1	NA	NA	TGCGCCAGCAGCTTGGATCCTGGGAACACTGAAGCTTTCTTT	CASSLDPGNTEAFF
TRBV29-1	TRBJ2-2	many	TRBD1	TGCAGCGTTGAAGTGGGGACAGGGACGAACACCGGGGAGCTGTTTTTT	CSVEVGTGTNTGELFF
TRBV30	TRBJ2-1	once	NA	TGTGCCTGGAGGGAGTACAATGAGCAGTTCTTC	CAWREYNEQFF
TRBV7-9	TRBJ1-2	NA	NA	TGTGCCAGCAGCTTATACGGGGAATATGGCTACACCTTC	CASSLYGEYGYTF
TRBV13	TRBJ2-1	NA	TRBD2	TGTGCCAGCAGCCCTCTGACTAGCGGGTACAATGAGCAGTTCTTC	CASSPLTSGYNEQFF
TRBV9	TRBJ2-1	NA	NA	TGTGCCAGCAGCGTATCTCTGGGGGGTAATGAGCAGTTCTTC	CASSVSLGGNEQFF
TRBV6-2/TRBV6-3	TRBJ1-6	many	NA	TGTGCCAGCCGTCGGGGCAGTACCAATAATTCACCCCTCCACTTT	CASRRGSTNNSPLHF
TRBV28	TRBJ1-4	NA	NA	TGTGCCAGCAGTTTCAGGGGACCGGGAAAACTGTTTTTT	CASSFRGPGKLFF
TRBV7-2	TRBJ2-1	few	TRBD2	TGTGCCAGCAGCGCAATTCAGACTAGCGGGAGGAATGAGCAGTTCTTC	CASSAIQTSGRNEQFF
TRBV6-2/TRBV6-3	TRBJ2-5	NA	NA	TGTGCCAGCAGTTACTGGCCATTGACGGAGACTCAGTACTTC	CASSYWPLTETQYF
TRBV7-6	TRBJ1-1	NA	NA	TGTGCCAGCAGCCCCGGCAACGCGAACACTGAAGCTTTCTTT	CASSPGNANTEAFF
TRBV12-3/TRBV12-4	TRBJ2-7	NA	TRBD1	TGTGCCAGCAGCTACTCCGGGACAGGGGCCTACGAGCAGTACTTC	CASSYSGTGAYEQYF
TRBV20-1	TRBJ2-7	NA	NA	TGCAGTGCTAGAGACTCGGGTCCCGAGCAGTACTTC	CSARDSGPEQYF
TRBV20-1	TRBJ2-5	many	NA	TGCAGTGCTATACACCGACAAGAGACCCAGTACTTC	CSAIHRQETQYF
TRBV30	TRBJ2-7	NA	NA	TGTGCCTGGAGTGGAGGGGGAAGCTACGAGCAGTACTTC	CAWSGGGSYEQYF
TRBV6-1	TRBJ2-1	NA	NA	TGTGCCAGCATCAGGGGCCAGACCTACAATGAGCAGTTCTTC	CASIRGQTYNEQFF
TRBV14	TRBJ2-1	NA	NA	TGTGCCAGCAGCCAAGTGCGAGTCTCCAATGAGCAGTTCTTC	CASSQVRVSNEQFF
TRBV20-1	TRBJ2-3	NA	TRBD2	TGCAGTGCTAGAGGACTAGCGGGGGCGACAGATACGCAGTATTTT	CSARGLAGATDTQYF
TRBV10-3	TRBJ2-1	few	NA	TGTGCCATCGGACAGACTACCTACAATGAGCAGTTCTTC	CAIGQTTYNEQFF
TRBV11-2	TRBJ2-1	many	NA	TGTGCCAGCAGCTTATGGCCAGACTCCTACAATGAGCAGTTCTTC	CASSLWPDSYNEQFF
TRBV7-9	TRBJ2-5	NA	TRBD1	TGTGCCAGCAGCTCGGACAGGGAAGGAGAGACCCAGTACTTC	CASSSDREGETQYF
TRBV3-1	TRBJ2-7	few	NA	TGTGCCAGCAGCTCCGGGACTGGGACCTACGAGCAGTACTTC	CASSSGTGTYEQYF
TRBV7-9	TRBJ2-3	few	NA	TGTGCCAGCAGCGTACAGGATCGATTT	CASSVQDRF
TRBV20-1	TRBJ2-7	NA	NA	TGCAGTGCTAGAAGGGGTGGGGCCTACGAGCAGTACTTC	CSARRGGAYEQYF
TRBV30	TRBJ1-3	few	NA	TGTGCCTGGAGTCCTGTAAGGAACACCATATATTTT	CAWSPVRNTIYF
TRBV6-5	TRBJ2-3	few	TRBD2	TGTGCCAGCAGTTCCGGGACTAGGCGGATAGATACGCAGTATTTT	CASSSGTRRIDTQYF
TRBV29-1	TRBJ1-1	NA	NA	TGCAGCGCCCGGGTCTCCCACACTGAAGCTTTCTTT	CSARVSHTEAFF
TRBV18	TRBJ2-2	NA	TRBD1	TGTGCCAGCTCACCAACCGGGACAGGTAGAACCGGGGAGCTGTTTTTT	CASSPTGTGRTGELFF
TRBV10-3	TRBJ2-3	NA	NA	TGTGCCATCAGTGAGGTTCGGGTAGATACGCAGTATTTT	CAISEVRVDTQYF
TRBV28	TRBJ2-7	NA	NA	TGTGCCAGCAGTGGCTTTGTCGGGTACGAGCAGTACTTC	CASSGFVGYEQYF
TRBV18	TRBJ1-6	few	NA	TGTGCCAGCTCGTCTGACAGTAGTAATTCACCCCTCCACTTT	CASSSDSSNSPLHF
TRBV18	TRBJ2-2	NA	TRBD2	TGTGCCAGCTCATCGACGGGAGGTTACACCGGGGAGCTGTTTTTT	CASSSTGGYTGELFF
TRBV7-2	TRBJ2-2	NA	TRBD2	TGTGCCAGCAGCTTCCAGACTAGCGGAGTTACCGGGGAGCTGTTTTTT	CASSFQTSGVTGELFF
TRBV3-1	TRBJ2-5	few	NA	TGTGCCAGCAGCCAAGAGCTAGGGGGTGAGACCCAGTACTTC	CASSQELGGETQYF
TRBV27	TRBJ2-7	few	TRBD1	TGTGCCAGCAGTTTGACAGGGGGCCCTTACGAGCAGTACTTC	CASSLTGGPYEQYF
TRBV6-1	TRBJ1-5	NA	TRBD1	TGTGCCAGCAGTGACGGACAGGGCTACCAGCCCCAGCATTTT	CASSDGQGYQPQHF
TRBV12-3/TRBV12-4	TRBJ1-1	NA	NA	TGTGCCAGCAGCATACAGAACTCGAACACTGAAGCTTTCTTT	CASSIQNSNTEAFF
TRBV29-1	TRBJ2-3	few	NA	TGCAGCGTCCGAAGGCACCCTGGCACAGATACGCAGTATTTT	CSVRRHPGTDTQYF
TRBV19	TRBJ2-7	NA	NA	TGTGCCAGCGGGGCGACAGGCTACGAGCAGTACTTC	CASGATGYEQYF
TRBV24-1	TRBJ1-1	few	NA	TGTGCCACTAGCGGGGGGACCATGAACACTGAAGCTTTCTTT	CATSGGTMNTEAFF
TRBV5-5	TRBJ2-1	NA	NA	TGTGCCAGCAGCTTGCAGGGTGGCTACAATGAGCAGTTCTTC	CASSLQGGYNEQFF
TRBV21-1	TRBJ1-5	NA	NA	TGTGCCAGCAGCAAAGATAGGGGGCTAGGGAATCAGCCCCAGCATTTT	CASSKDRGLGNQPQHF
TRBV10-2	TRBJ2-5	many	NA	TGCGCCAGCAGACTGCAAGAGACCCAGTACTTC	CASRLQETQYF
TRBV6-6	TRBJ2-5	few	NA	TGTGCCAGCAACGGGCACTTGGGAGAGACCCAGTACTTC	CASNGHLGETQYF